This TCR beta chain comes out of a study of blood T cell repertoires in COVID-19. Study-level background: Samples of COVID-19 (acute and convalescent) were obtained from the United States, Italy and Spain. From T cells, B-cell-depleted T cells, or PBMCs came the material, which was cDNA or gDNA.

TCRdb keeps only in-frame clones here, not all; method: immunoSEQ multiplex PCR. The sample includes over 95,000 clones, 70% to 90% of them seen just once. Germline V gene sequence: CDR1 MNHEY, CDR2 SMNVEV (reference sequence). This CDR3 has 15 amino acids. V lost 2 bases and J 7 bases, leaving 15 bases between the germline ends. The sequenced material came from peripheral blood. The chain couples TRBV27 to TRBJ1-5; D might be TRBD1 (6 bases). The receptor's source is a woman aged 45-59 years with acute or convalescent COVID-19. The CDR3 region has the DNA TGTGCCAGCAGTTTAAGGGGGACATCTTACCAGCCCCAGCATTTT. It translates to CASSLRGTSYQPQHF.